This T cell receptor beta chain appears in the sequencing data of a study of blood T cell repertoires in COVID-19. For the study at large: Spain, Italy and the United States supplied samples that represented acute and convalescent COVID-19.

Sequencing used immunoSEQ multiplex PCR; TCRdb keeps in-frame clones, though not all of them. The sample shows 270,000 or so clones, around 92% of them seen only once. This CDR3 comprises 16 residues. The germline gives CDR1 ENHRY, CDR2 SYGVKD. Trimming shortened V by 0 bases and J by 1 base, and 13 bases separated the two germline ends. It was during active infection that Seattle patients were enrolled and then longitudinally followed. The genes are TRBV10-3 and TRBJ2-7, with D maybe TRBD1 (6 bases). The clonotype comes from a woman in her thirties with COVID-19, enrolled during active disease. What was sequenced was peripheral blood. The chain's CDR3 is CAISESLGAGSYEQYF. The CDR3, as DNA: TGTGCCATCAGTGAGTCTCTGGGGGCTGGGTCCTACGAGCAGTACTTC.